These 30 T cell receptor beta chains came from one sample sequenced in a study of T cell responses to AZD1222 COVID-19 vaccine. Here immunoSEQ multiplex PCR was the method, and the copy in TCRdb shows in-frame clones only, minus some. The table shows about 130,000 clones, with 80% to 90% occurring only once. The sample was peripheral blood, taken on day 0 of AZD1222 vaccination. The receptors come from an adult in good health.

A single count supports this clone. The chain joins TRBV19 to TRBJ1-5; D possibly corresponds to TRBD1 (5 bases). Trimming shortened V by 5 bases and J by 11 bases, and 22 bases separated the two germline ends. From germline, CDR1 is LNHDA and CDR2 SQIVND (reference sequence). The CDR3 runs to 15 residues. The CDR3 DNA is TGTGCCAGTAGTCCGGACAAGGCCCTCTTTTCGGCCCAGCATTTT. Translation: CASSPDKALFSAQHF.

This clone appeared a few times. The chain has TRBV6-5 and TRBJ2-7, with 9 bases identical to TRBD2. Germline values: CDR1 MNHEY, CDR2 SVGAGI. The CDR3 runs to 15 residues. V lost 2 bases and J lost 2; bases outside the gene matches: 4. The CDR3 DNA follows: TGTGCCAGCAGTTACGGCGGGGGGGGAACCTACGAGCAGTACTTC. It translates to CASSYGGGGTYEQYF.

The CDR3 bases are TGTGCCAGCAGGGCCTTAGGGTTTGGAAACACCATATATTTT. This codes for CASRALGFGNTIYF. This sequence joins TRBV6-5 and TRBJ1-3, with D unclear. From germline, CDR1 is MNHEY and CDR2 SVGAGI. This CDR3 spans 14 amino acids. Between the trimmed V and J ends, which lost 6 bases and 3 bases, there was a span of 12 bases.

V and J are TRBV19 and TRBJ1-1, with a possible D match to TRBD1 (6 bases). CDR1 is LNHDA, CDR2 SQIVND, per germline (reference sequence). V shed 0 bases and J shed 3 bases, with 14 bases lying between them. This CDR3 region has 16 residues. CDR3 amino acids: CASSIEGARGDTEAFF. As DNA, the CDR3 is TGTGCCAGTAGTATAGAGGGGGCGAGGGGCGACACTGAAGCTTTCTTT.

The chain carries TRBV4-3 and TRBJ2-6; 7 positions match TRBD1. Unmatched junction bases numbered 8, after V lost 0 bases and J lost 0 bases. The CDR3 sequence is 19 residues long. Germline CDR1 LGHNA, CDR2 YSLEER. CDR3 loop: CASSQDRGRGTSGANVLTF. In nucleotides, the CDR3 is TGCGCCAGCAGCCAAGATCGGGGCAGGGGGACCTCTGGGGCCAACGTCCTGACTTTC.

The chain combines TRBV21-1 with TRBJ1-5. TRBV21-1 is tagged as a pseudogene. This CDR3 comprises 11 residues. CDR3 sequence reads: CASGRGQPQHF. CDR3 nucleotides: TGTGCCAGCGGGAGGGGACAGCCCCAGCATTTT.

In its sample, this clone was seen once. The V call is TRBV7-9, the J call TRBJ2-2; D is undetermined. V was cut by 0 bases and J by 7 bases, with 0 bases left in between. The V gene's germline CDR1 is SEHNR and CDR2 FQNEAQ (reference sequence). This CDR3 has 11 residues. Here the CDR3 DNA reads TGTGCCAGCAGCTTAGCCGGGGAGCTGTTTTTT. Protein sequence: CASSLAGELFF. The entire variable domain, with the rest obtained from reference TRBV7-9 and TRBJ2-2, is as follows: DTGVSQNPRHKITKRGQNVTFRCDPISEHNRLYWYRQTLGQGPEFLTYFQNEAQLEKSRLLSDRFSAERPKGSFSTLEIQRTEQGDSAMYLCASSLAGELFFGEGSRLTVL.

The V call is TRBV13, the J call TRBJ2-7, with D maybe TRBD2 (6 bases). CDR1 PRHDT and CDR2 FYEKMQ come from the germline V gene (reference sequence). Deletions cut 3 bases from V and 2 bases from J, with 17 bases between. CDR3 size: 16 residues. CDR3 bases: TGTGCCAGCAGCTTTGCCCCACGGGGGAAACCCTACGAGCAGTACTTC. Protein sequence: CASSFAPRGKPYEQYF.

The J gene is TRBJ2-1, the V gene TRBV29-1; 10 bases match TRBD2. The CDR3 sequence is 19 residues long. Per germline, CDR1 SQVTM and CDR2 ANQGSEA. V dropped 6 bases and J dropped 1; count of bases not matched to a gene: 18. The CDR3 is CSVVASASGGVTSYNEQFF. The CDR3 DNA reads TGCAGCGTCGTTGCCTCGGCTAGCGGGGGAGTTACTTCCTACAATGAGCAGTTCTTC.

This chain connects TRBV7-3 to TRBJ1-1; D not certain. Trimming took off 2 bases at V and 0 bases at J, with 4 bases between the two ends. CDR1 SGHTA and CDR2 FQGTGA come from the germline V gene. The CDR3 spans 13 residues. The CDR3 loop is CASSLQMNTEAFF. The DNA of the CDR3 is TGTGCCAGCAGCTTACAGATGAACACTGAAGCTTTCTTT.

The CDR3 loop is CASRSGTSAYQETQYF. CDR3 in DNA: TGTGCCAGCAGGTCCGGGACTAGCGCGTACCAAGAGACCCAGTACTTC. The chain couples TRBV5-8 to TRBJ2-5; 10 bases line up with TRBD2. The CDR3 is made up of 16 amino acids. Germline V gene data show CDR1 as SGHTS and CDR2 as YDEGEE. The V segment lost 5 bases and the J segment 0 bases; nucleotides outside the gene matches: 7.

The sample holds one count of this clone. In DNA form, the CDR3 reads TGCGCCAGCAGCTTAGATGACTCTGGAAACACCATATATTTT. The encoded protein is CASSLDDSGNTIYF. The V gene is TRBV5-1, the J gene TRBJ1-3, with D unresolved. V lost 2 bases to trimming and J lost 0 bases, with 6 bases between them. CDR3 length: 14 residues. The germline V gene has CDR1 SGHRS and CDR2 YFSETQ.

This clone has more than one count but fewer than ten. CDR3 region: CASSWTANYGYTF. In DNA form, the CDR3 reads TGTGCCAGCAGCTGGACAGCTAACTATGGCTACACCTTC. The chain couples TRBV7-8 to TRBJ1-2; D perhaps matches TRBD1 (6 bases). The V end was cut by 4 bases, the J end by 0 bases, with 6 bases between. This CDR3 has 13 residues. Per germline, CDR1 SGHVS and CDR2 FQNEAQ.

CDR3 sequence: CATSRVKPGLAAYEQYF. CDR3 DNA: TGTGCCACCAGCAGGGTCAAACCGGGACTAGCGGCCTACGAGCAGTACTTC. This chain uses TRBV15 with TRBJ2-7; 11 bases line up with TRBD2. CDR3 size: 17 residues. J gave up 2 bases and V 3 bases, and 9 bases lay outside the gene matches. Germline assignment: CDR1 LNHNV and CDR2 YYDKDF (reference sequence).

A few counts support this clone. This rearrangement joins TRBV6-4 to TRBJ1-2; D not resolved. V lost 0 bases to trimming and J lost 6 bases, with 8 bases between them. Germline V CDR1 and CDR2: MRHNA, SNTAGT. The CDR3 length is 13 residues. This CDR3 reads CASSDSRGHGYTF. As DNA, the CDR3 is TGTGCCAGCAGTGACTCGAGAGGTCATGGCTACACCTTC.

The gene calls are TRBV25-1 and TRBJ1-6; D uncertain. Per germline, CDR1 MGHDK and CDR2 SYGVNS. The germline V and J ends were trimmed by 5 bases and 8 bases, with 16 bases remaining between them. The CDR3 loop spans 15 amino acids. CDR3 DNA: TGTGCCAGCAGTCAAATGGGAGGATCCGATTCACCCCTCCACTTT. Translated, it gives CASSQMGGSDSPLHF.

This clone was seen only once. The chain couples TRBV5-1 to TRBJ2-2; 7 bases are a match to TRBD1. With V trimmed by 3 bases and J by 1 base, 6 bases remained unmatched. The CDR3 is 16 residues long. Per germline, CDR1 SGHRS and CDR2 YFSETQ. DNA for the CDR3: TGCGCCAGCAGCTATCCTGACAGGGAGAACACCGGGGAGCTGTTTTTT. Its protein product is CASSYPDRENTGELFF.

J is TRBJ2-3 and V is TRBV6-6; possible D gene TRBD2, 6 bases. The V gene's germline CDR1 is MNHNY and CDR2 SVGAGI (reference sequence). This CDR3 has 15 amino acids. V dropped 6 bases and J dropped 0 bases, with 13 bases sitting between them. The CDR3 DNA follows: TGTGCCAGCAGCCCAAGCGGGTCTAGCACAGATACGCAGTATTTT. This sequence encodes CASSPSGSSTDTQYF.

The chain uses TRBV3-1 (or the pseudogene TRBV3-2) and TRBJ1-6; no clear D. The germline V gene encodes CDR1 LGHDT and CDR2 YNNKEL (reference sequence). The CDR3 contains 13 residues. V lost 4 bases to trimming and J lost 8 bases, with 9 bases between them. CDR3: CASSRQRDSPLHF. The CDR3 bases are TGTGCCAGCAGCCGGCAGAGGGATTCACCCCTCCACTTT.

The rearrangement joins TRBV19 to TRBJ1-5, with a possible D match to TRBD1 (6 bases). The CDR3 contains 15 residues. CDR1 and CDR2 from the germline V gene are LNHDA and SQIVND (reference sequence). V lost 6 bases and J 2 bases, leaving 14 bases between the germline ends. CDR3 coding DNA: TGTGCCAGTAGGGCAACAGGGAGCGGCAATCAGCCCCAGCATTTT. Translation: CASRATGSGNQPQHF. The variable domain in full, completed from reference TRBV19 and TRBJ1-5, reads DGGITQSPKYLFRKEGQNVTLSCEQNLNHDAMYWYRQDPGQGLRLIYYSQIVNDFQKGDIAEGYSVSREKKESFPLTVTSAQKNPTAFYLCASRATGSGNQPQHFGDGTRLSIL.

This clone was seen more than once but under ten times. The V gene is TRBV5-6, the J gene TRBJ2-5; D call uncertain. CDR1 and CDR2 (germline): SGHDT, YYEEEE. V was pared by 0 bases and J by 1 base, with 7 bases between. The CDR3 spans 14 residues. The CDR3 loop is CASSLVSSQETQYF. The CDR3 bases are TGTGCCAGCAGCTTGGTGTCTTCCCAAGAGACCCAGTACTTC.

The chain links TRBV9 to TRBJ1-1, with D maybe TRBD1 (6 bases). Germline V gene data show CDR1 as SGDLS and CDR2 as YYNGEE. Trimming removed 0 bases from V and 6 bases from J, with 15 bases in between. CDR3 size: 15 residues. CDR3 sequence reads: CASSVATGKDAEAFF. The CDR3 bases are TGTGCCAGCAGCGTAGCTACAGGGAAGGACGCTGAAGCTTTCTTT.

For the CDR3, the DNA is TGCGCCAGCCGCCCCAGGGCAGCTCAAGAGACCCAGTACTTC. Its protein product is CASRPRAAQETQYF. This sequence joins TRBV5-1 and TRBJ2-5, with D tentatively TRBD1 (5 bases). Between the trimmed V and J ends, which lost 7 bases and 2 bases, there was a span of 15 bases. The CDR3 is 14 amino acids. Germline CDR1 SGHRS, CDR2 YFSETQ.

This clone turned up a few times. J is TRBJ2-2 and V is TRBV27; D is perhaps TRBD2 (5 bases). V was trimmed by 3 bases and J by 1 base, leaving 12 bases between them. The germline CDR1 and CDR2 sequences are MNHEY and SMNVEV (reference sequence). CDR3 length: 16 residues. The CDR3, as DNA: TGTGCCAGCAGTTTCCAGTCTAGCTGGAACACCGGGGAGCTGTTTTTT. This gives the protein CASSFQSSWNTGELFF.

This clone has only one observation. V and J are TRBV9 and TRBJ1-2, with a possible D match to TRBD1 (5 bases). The length of the CDR3 is 14 residues. Germline loops: CDR1 SGDLS, CDR2 YYNGEE. V lost 5 bases and J 3 bases, leaving 14 bases between the germline ends. The CDR3: CASRPQGADYGYTF. The CDR3, as DNA: TGTGCCAGCAGGCCCCAGGGCGCGGACTATGGCTACACCTTC.

The V and J genes are TRBV5-4 and TRBJ2-2; D possibly corresponds to TRBD2 (5 bases). From germline, CDR1 is SGHNT and CDR2 YYREEE (reference sequence). Trimming stripped 0 bases from V and 8 bases from J, with 5 bases between. This CDR3 is built from 12 residues. This CDR3 is CASSLGGGELFF. CDR3 DNA sequence: TGTGCCAGCAGCTTGGGCGGGGGGGAGCTGTTTTTT.

This rearrangement joins TRBV7-6 to TRBJ1-1; tentative D call: TRBD1 (6 bases). Germline CDR1 reads SGHVS; CDR2 reads FNYEAQ. CDR3 length equals 14 residues. With 1 base removed from V and 5 bases from J, the gap between germline ends came to 11 bases. Here the CDR3 DNA reads TGTGCCAGCAGCTTAGGGGGGGCGAGGACTGAAGCTTTCTTT. This translates into CASSLGGARTEAFF.

The chain couples TRBV3-1 (or the pseudogene TRBV3-2) to TRBJ1-2, with a weak D call TRBD1 (6 bases). The ends were cut back, 0 bases at V and 5 bases at J, with 19 bases in the middle. CDR1 is LGHDT and CDR2 is YNNKEL in the germline V gene (reference sequence). The CDR3 spans 17 residues. In DNA, the CDR3 is TGTGCCAGCAGCCAAGACCGGACACAGGGACCAGGGTATGGCTACACCTTC. The encoded protein is CASSQDRTQGPGYGYTF.

The V and J genes are TRBV19 and TRBJ2-3; 10 bases fit TRBD2. Per the germline V gene, CDR1 is LNHDA and CDR2 is SQIVND (reference sequence). The CDR3 extends over 17 amino acids. V was pared by 2 bases and J by 2 bases, with 7 bases of the junction left unmatched. CDR3 nucleotide sequence: TGTGCCAGTAGTATACGGCGTAGCGGGAGGATCACAGATACGCAGTATTTT. This sequence encodes CASSIRRSGRITDTQYF.

The rearrangement uses TRBV2 and TRBJ1-1, with 9 nucleotides matching TRBD1. The CDR3 totals 16 residues. Germline CDR1 reads SNHLY; CDR2 reads FYNNEI. With V trimmed by 10 bases and J by 5 bases, 17 bases remained unmatched. The CDR3 DNA is TGTGCCACAAGGGACAGGGTAGGAGGAGTGGGGACTGAAGCTTTCTTT. It codes for CATRDRVGGVGTEAFF.